A selection of T cell receptor beta chains follows, all from one sample in a study of OX40 agonist ivuxolimab in advanced cancers. The protocol was immunoSEQ multiplex PCR, while the TCRdb copy is restricted to in-frame clones and leaves out a portion. The repertoire consists of more than 100,000 clones, with 90% occurring once and the leading ten covering approximately 1.1%. The specimen was CD4+ or CD8+ T cells sorted from blood, collected in a trial of the OX40 agonist ivuxolimab. The receptors shown here come from an adult with an advanced solid tumor such as melanoma, head and neck, liver or kidney cancer. CDR3s include the opening cysteine and the closing phenylalanine or tryptophan. Each record gives: J gene, clone size, V gene, D gene, CDR3 protein, CDR3 DNA. D genes are given only for firm matches. Not all rows give a size; the values are once, few, many and, for expanded clones, a class.

j_gene: TRBJ1-3; abundance: NA; v_gene: TRBV18; d_gene: TRBD1; CDR3aa: CASSPPWTGASGNTIYF; CDR3nt: TGTGCCAGCTCACCACCATGGACAGGGGCCTCTGGAAACACCATATATTTT
j_gene: TRBJ2-7; abundance: NA; v_gene: TRBV27; d_gene: NA; CDR3aa: CASARIGEPRAYEQYF; CDR3nt: TGTGCCAGCGCCAGGATCGGGGAGCCTAGAGCCTACGAGCAGTACTTC
j_gene: TRBJ1-4; abundance: NA; v_gene: TRBV6-4; d_gene: TRBD1; CDR3aa: CASSEARGQGNEKLFF; CDR3nt: TGTGCCAGCAGTGAAGCGCGAGGACAGGGGAATGAAAAACTGTTTTTT
j_gene: TRBJ2-7; abundance: NA; v_gene: TRBV28; d_gene: NA; CDR3aa: CASRGGGIPSYEQYF; CDR3nt: TGTGCCAGCAGGGGAGGGGGCATTCCCTCCTACGAGCAGTACTTC
j_gene: TRBJ1-2; abundance: NA; v_gene: TRBV9; d_gene: TRBD1; CDR3aa: CASSVGGQGNYGYTF; CDR3nt: TGTGCCAGCAGCGTAGGGGGACAGGGCAACTATGGCTACACCTTC
j_gene: TRBJ2-2; abundance: NA; v_gene: TRBV6-5; d_gene: NA; CDR3aa: CASSYSLSLNTGELFF; CDR3nt: TGTGCCAGCAGTTACTCTTTGTCACTCAACACCGGGGAGCTGTTTTTT
j_gene: TRBJ2-1; abundance: once; v_gene: TRBV6-6; d_gene: NA; CDR3aa: CASSYSDTPLRNEQFF; CDR3nt: TGTGCCAGCAGTTACTCAGACACCCCCCTACGGAATGAGCAGTTCTTC
j_gene: TRBJ2-6; abundance: NA; v_gene: TRBV5-1; d_gene: NA; CDR3aa: CASSLEGFSGANVLTF; CDR3nt: TGCGCCAGCAGCTTGGAGGGGTTCTCTGGGGCCAACGTCCTGACTTTC
j_gene: TRBJ1-5; abundance: NA; v_gene: TRBV7-8; d_gene: NA; CDR3aa: CASSSGTQGTSSNQPQHF; CDR3nt: TGTGCCAGCAGCTCCGGGACACAGGGAACGTCTAGCAATCAGCCCCAGCATTTT
j_gene: TRBJ2-1; abundance: NA; v_gene: TRBV5-1; d_gene: NA; CDR3aa: CASSLYNEQFF; CDR3nt: TGCGCCAGCAGCTTGTACAATGAGCAGTTCTTC
j_gene: TRBJ1-5; abundance: NA; v_gene: TRBV30; d_gene: NA; CDR3aa: CAWSVGGIGQPQHF; CDR3nt: TGTGCCTGGAGTGTAGGAGGGATTGGTCAGCCCCAGCATTTT
j_gene: TRBJ2-7; abundance: NA; v_gene: TRBV28; d_gene: NA; CDR3aa: CASSLGGRLSYEQYF; CDR3nt: TGTGCCAGCAGTTTAGGGGGCAGGCTATCCTACGAGCAGTACTTC
j_gene: TRBJ1-5; abundance: NA; v_gene: TRBV6-4; d_gene: NA; CDR3aa: CASSVNQPQHF; CDR3nt: TGTGCCAGCAGCGTTAATCAGCCCCAGCATTTT
j_gene: TRBJ1-1; abundance: NA; v_gene: TRBV11-2; d_gene: NA; CDR3aa: CASSLEGGLTEAFF; CDR3nt: TGTGCCAGCAGCTTAGAGGGGGGGCTCACTGAAGCTTTCTTT
j_gene: TRBJ2-3; abundance: NA; v_gene: TRBV28; d_gene: TRBD1; CDR3aa: CASEGQGADTQYF; CDR3nt: TGTGCCAGCGAGGGACAGGGGGCAGATACGCAGTATTTT
j_gene: TRBJ2-7; abundance: NA; v_gene: TRBV19; d_gene: NA; CDR3aa: CASSIGAGYEQYF; CDR3nt: TGTGCCAGTAGTATAGGGGCCGGGTACGAGCAGTACTTC
j_gene: TRBJ1-1; abundance: NA; v_gene: TRBV5-4; d_gene: NA; CDR3aa: CASSPKLGGAFTEAFF; CDR3nt: TGTGCCAGCAGCCCAAAATTGGGGGGCGCCTTCACTGAAGCTTTCTTT
j_gene: TRBJ1-2; abundance: NA; v_gene: TRBV14; d_gene: NA; CDR3aa: CASSPGGANYGYTF; CDR3nt: TGTGCCAGCAGCCCCGGGGGGGCGAACTATGGCTACACCTTC
j_gene: TRBJ1-3; abundance: NA; v_gene: TRBV4-1; d_gene: NA; CDR3aa: CASSQDRGASGNTIYF; CDR3nt: TGCGCCAGCAGCCAAGATCGAGGTGCCTCTGGAAACACCATATATTTT
j_gene: TRBJ2-1; abundance: NA; v_gene: TRBV25-1; d_gene: TRBD2; CDR3aa: CASSGGLAGGPYEQFF; CDR3nt: TGTGCCAGCAGTGGCGGACTAGCGGGAGGGCCTTATGAGCAGTTCTTC
j_gene: TRBJ2-3; abundance: NA; v_gene: TRBV5-6; d_gene: TRBD2; CDR3aa: CASSWTSASTDTQYF; CDR3nt: TGTGCCAGCAGCTGGACTAGCGCTAGCACAGATACGCAGTATTTT
j_gene: TRBJ1-1; abundance: NA; v_gene: TRBV28; d_gene: NA; CDR3aa: CASSLPGMNTEAFF; CDR3nt: TGTGCCAGCAGTTTACCCGGGATGAACACTGAAGCTTTCTTT
j_gene: TRBJ1-2; abundance: NA; v_gene: TRBV6-1; d_gene: NA; CDR3aa: CASSSAFRGYGYTF; CDR3nt: TGTGCCAGCAGTTCGGCCTTTCGGGGCTATGGCTACACCTTC
j_gene: TRBJ2-7; abundance: NA; v_gene: TRBV27; d_gene: NA; CDR3aa: CASSFKANSYEQYF; CDR3nt: TGTGCCAGCAGTTTTAAGGCCAACTCCTACGAGCAGTACTTC
j_gene: TRBJ2-1; abundance: NA; v_gene: TRBV9; d_gene: NA; CDR3aa: CASSVARESYNEQFF; CDR3nt: TGTGCCAGCAGCGTAGCCCGGGAGTCTTACAATGAGCAGTTCTTC
j_gene: TRBJ1-2; abundance: NA; v_gene: TRBV7-9; d_gene: NA; CDR3aa: CASSFEDYGYTF; CDR3nt: TGTGCCAGCAGCTTCGAGGACTATGGCTACACCTTC
j_gene: TRBJ2-7; abundance: NA; v_gene: TRBV10-1; d_gene: NA; CDR3aa: CASRPRGRAGIYEQYF; CDR3nt: TGCGCCAGCAGGCCTAGGGGGAGGGCAGGGATCTACGAGCAGTACTTC
j_gene: TRBJ1-4; abundance: NA; v_gene: TRBV12-5; d_gene: NA; CDR3aa: CASGLWNTPTNEKLFF; CDR3nt: TGTGCTAGTGGTTTGTGGAACACCCCAACTAATGAAAAACTGTTTTTT
j_gene: TRBJ1-1; abundance: NA; v_gene: TRBV28; d_gene: NA; CDR3aa: CASTPRPGVTKTGSTEAFF; CDR3nt: TGTGCCAGCACCCCTCGGCCGGGAGTGACTAAAACGGGTAGCACTGAAGCTTTCTTT
j_gene: TRBJ2-5; abundance: NA; v_gene: TRBV5-1; d_gene: TRBD2; CDR3aa: CASSRGLAAFQETQYF; CDR3nt: TGCGCCAGCAGCCGCGGACTAGCGGCCTTCCAAGAGACCCAGTACTTC
j_gene: TRBJ1-6; abundance: NA; v_gene: TRBV27; d_gene: NA; CDR3aa: CASSLVMPSLPLHF; CDR3nt: TGTGCCAGCAGTTTGGTCATGCCTAGTTTGCCCCTCCACTTT
j_gene: TRBJ1-1; abundance: few; v_gene: TRBV14; d_gene: NA; CDR3aa: CASSLQTAQAFF; CDR3nt: TGTGCCAGCAGCCTACAAACAGCTCAAGCTTTCTTT
j_gene: TRBJ2-3; abundance: once; v_gene: TRBV7-9; d_gene: NA; CDR3aa: CASSPSTDTQYF; CDR3nt: TGTGCCAGCAGCCCAAGCACAGATACGCAGTATTTT
j_gene: TRBJ1-5; abundance: NA; v_gene: TRBV19; d_gene: TRBD1; CDR3aa: CASSIGAGGGQPQHF; CDR3nt: TGTGCCAGTAGTATAGGGGCAGGGGGAGGTCAGCCCCAGCATTTT
j_gene: TRBJ1-5; abundance: NA; v_gene: TRBV6-6; d_gene: NA; CDR3aa: CASSPSGGNQPQHF; CDR3nt: TGTGCCAGCAGCCCATCAGGGGGCAATCAGCCCCAGCATTTT
j_gene: TRBJ1-3; abundance: NA; v_gene: TRBV9; d_gene: NA; CDR3aa: CASSTGTNSGNTIYF; CDR3nt: TGTGCCAGCAGCACCGGGACAAACTCTGGAAACACCATATATTTT
j_gene: TRBJ2-7; abundance: NA; v_gene: TRBV27; d_gene: TRBD1; CDR3aa: CASSRQGHSYEQYF; CDR3nt: TGTGCCAGCAGTAGACAGGGGCACTCCTACGAGCAGTACTTC
j_gene: TRBJ1-1; abundance: NA; v_gene: TRBV9; d_gene: NA; CDR3aa: CASSVATGWAGPAFF; CDR3nt: TGTGCCAGCAGCGTAGCTACCGGGTGGGCAGGGCCAGCTTTCTTT
j_gene: TRBJ2-7; abundance: NA; v_gene: TRBV7-2; d_gene: TRBD1; CDR3aa: CASSVRGNRGDSEQYF; CDR3nt: TGTGCCAGCAGCGTGAGGGGGAACAGGGGTGATTCCGAGCAGTACTTC
j_gene: TRBJ1-6; abundance: NA; v_gene: TRBV7-2; d_gene: TRBD1; CDR3aa: CASRPRTGVNSPLHF; CDR3nt: TGTGCCAGCAGACCTCGGACAGGGGTTAACTCACCCCTCCACTTT
j_gene: TRBJ2-2; abundance: NA; v_gene: TRBV7-8; d_gene: NA; CDR3aa: CASSSLRSGLNTGELFF; CDR3nt: TGTGCCAGCAGCTCCCTCCGGAGCGGGCTTAACACCGGGGAGCTGTTTTTT
j_gene: TRBJ1-5; abundance: NA; v_gene: TRBV6-5; d_gene: NA; CDR3aa: CASGSNQPQHF; CDR3nt: TGTGCCAGCGGGTCTAATCAGCCCCAGCATTTT
j_gene: TRBJ1-2; abundance: NA; v_gene: TRBV15; d_gene: NA; CDR3aa: CATSRVAGLNIGGYTF; CDR3nt: TGTGCCACCAGCAGGGTGGCCGGACTCAATATCGGTGGCTACACCTTC
j_gene: TRBJ2-3; abundance: NA; v_gene: TRBV19; d_gene: TRBD2; CDR3aa: CASSIGTSSDTQYF; CDR3nt: TGTGCCAGTAGTATAGGGACTAGCTCAGATACGCAGTATTTT
j_gene: TRBJ2-1; abundance: NA; v_gene: TRBV5-8; d_gene: NA; CDR3aa: CASSSVGRNEQFF; CDR3nt: TGTGCCAGCAGCTCCGTCGGCCGCAATGAGCAGTTCTTC
j_gene: TRBJ1-1; abundance: NA; v_gene: TRBV7-8; d_gene: NA; CDR3aa: CASSSQTVNTEAFF; CDR3nt: TGTGCCAGCAGCTCCCAGACGGTGAACACTGAAGCTTTCTTT
j_gene: TRBJ1-3; abundance: NA; v_gene: TRBV7-2; d_gene: TRBD1; CDR3aa: CASSSDRASGNTIYF; CDR3nt: TGTGCCAGCAGCTCTGACAGGGCCTCTGGAAACACCATATATTTT
j_gene: TRBJ2-3; abundance: NA; v_gene: TRBV9; d_gene: NA; CDR3aa: CASSVAALAPSTDTQYF; CDR3nt: TGTGCCAGCAGCGTAGCAGCCCTAGCCCCCAGCACAGATACGCAGTATTTT
j_gene: TRBJ1-4; abundance: NA; v_gene: TRBV6-1; d_gene: NA; CDR3aa: CASSELALNEKLFF; CDR3nt: TGTGCCAGCAGTGAACTAGCTTTGAATGAAAAACTGTTTTTT
j_gene: TRBJ2-2; abundance: NA; v_gene: TRBV7-3; d_gene: TRBD2; CDR3aa: CASSPAGAGAAGELFF; CDR3nt: TGTGCCAGCAGCCCAGCAGGAGCGGGAGCGGCCGGGGAGCTGTTTTTT
j_gene: TRBJ2-3; abundance: NA; v_gene: TRBV9; d_gene: TRBD2; CDR3aa: CASSVDPSGGTDTQYF; CDR3nt: TGTGCCAGCAGCGTAGATCCTAGCGGGGGCACAGATACGCAGTATTTT
j_gene: TRBJ2-5; abundance: NA; v_gene: TRBV27; d_gene: TRBD1; CDR3aa: CASSSSGQGETQYF; CDR3nt: TGTGCCAGCAGTTCCTCGGGACAGGGAGAGACCCAGTACTTC